These T cell receptor beta chains were read from a single sample in a study of PD-1 blockade in classical Hodgkin lymphoma. Sequencing was performed with immunoSEQ multiplex PCR; in TCRdb, only in-frame clones are kept and a portion is missing. Among around 99,000 clones listed, roughly 79% were seen once. The input for sequencing was peripheral blood mononuclear cells (PBMCs), taken before the second cycle of nivolumab. These receptors were taken from a human donor with classical Hodgkin lymphoma. Both conserved end residues are trimmed from each CDR3.

v_gene,j_gene,CDR3aa
TRBV7-8,TRBJ2-1,ASSLGSGIGEQF
TRBV11-2,TRBJ2-5,ASSLGETQY
TRBV9,TRBJ1-4,ASSVRQGGEKLF
TRBV6-4,TRBJ1-3,ASSDSPGNTIY
TRBV19,TRBJ2-7,ASSPPPWTGGFNEQY
TRBV5-6,TRBJ1-2,ASSLARTARFGYT
TRBV11-2,TRBJ2-5,ASSLLLGGYIQETQY
TRBV20-1,TRBJ2-1,SALTLEQF
TRBV30,TRBJ1-1,AWSVGGEAF
TRBV28,TRBJ2-4,ASSLFYRGQRKNIQY
TRBV15,TRBJ2-1,ATSSGDRGQRDEQF
TRBV5-4,TRBJ2-1,ASSAPARGPGQF
TRBV28,TRBJ1-5,ASSLTLIEWASKGSNQPQH
TRBV5-8,TRBJ2-7,ASSRTYEQY
TRBV4-2,TRBJ2-6,ASSQDQRDRLTSGANVLT
TRBV7-2,TRBJ2-1,ASSLVAPGRAGYNEQF
TRBV5-1,TRBJ2-2,ASVQNTGELF
TRBV19,TRBJ2-1,ASSYVPNEQF
TRBV9,TRBJ2-3,ASSVGLRTDTQY
TRBV10-2,TRBJ2-7,ASSGGLAAKGEQY
TRBV7-9,TRBJ2-7,ASSGVVTYEQY
TRBV25-1,TRBJ2-5,ASSELKRGRTQETQY
TRBV9,TRBJ2-7,ASSAATGGRQY
TRBV7-3,TRBJ2-1,ASSEGLVNEQF
TRBV7-3,TRBJ2-5,ASSLQGRVSETQY